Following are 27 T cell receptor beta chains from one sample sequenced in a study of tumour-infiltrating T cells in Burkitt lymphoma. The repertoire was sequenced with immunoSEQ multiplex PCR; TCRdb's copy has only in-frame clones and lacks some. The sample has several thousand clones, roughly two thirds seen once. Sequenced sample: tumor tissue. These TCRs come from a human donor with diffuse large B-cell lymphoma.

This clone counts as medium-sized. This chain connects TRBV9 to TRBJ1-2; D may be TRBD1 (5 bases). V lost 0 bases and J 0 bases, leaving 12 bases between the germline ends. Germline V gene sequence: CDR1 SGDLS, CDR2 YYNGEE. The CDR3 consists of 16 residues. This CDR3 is CASSVDGTVANYGYTF. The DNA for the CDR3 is TGTGCCAGCAGCGTAGACGGGACGGTAGCTAACTATGGCTACACCTTC. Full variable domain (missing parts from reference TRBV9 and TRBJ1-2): DSGVTQTPKHLITATGQRVTLRCSPRSGDLSVYWYQQSLDQGLQFLIQYYNGEERAKGNILERFSAQQFPDLHSELNLSSLELGDSALYFCASSVDGTVANYGYTFGSGTRLTVV.

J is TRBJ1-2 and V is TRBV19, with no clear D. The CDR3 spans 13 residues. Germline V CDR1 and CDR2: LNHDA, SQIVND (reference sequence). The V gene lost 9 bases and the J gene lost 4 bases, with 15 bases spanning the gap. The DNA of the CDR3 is TGTGCCAGCTCCAGGAAAAACTCCTATGGCTACACCTTC. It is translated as CASSRKNSYGYTF.

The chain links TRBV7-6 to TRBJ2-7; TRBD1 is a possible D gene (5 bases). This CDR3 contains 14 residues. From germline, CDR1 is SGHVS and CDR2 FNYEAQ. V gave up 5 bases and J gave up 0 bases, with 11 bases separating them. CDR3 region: CASSPYRTSYEQYF. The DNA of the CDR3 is TGTGCCAGCAGCCCTTACAGGACCTCCTACGAGCAGTACTTC.

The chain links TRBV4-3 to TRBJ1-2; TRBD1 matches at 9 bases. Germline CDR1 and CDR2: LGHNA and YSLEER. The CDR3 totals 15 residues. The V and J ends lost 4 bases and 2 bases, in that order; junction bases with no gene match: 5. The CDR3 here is CASSPGTGWNYGYTF. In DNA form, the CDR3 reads TGCGCCAGCAGCCCAGGGACAGGGTGGAACTATGGCTACACCTTC.

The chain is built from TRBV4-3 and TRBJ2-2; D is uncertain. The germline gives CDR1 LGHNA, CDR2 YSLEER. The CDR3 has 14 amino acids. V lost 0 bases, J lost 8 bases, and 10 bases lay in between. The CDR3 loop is CASSQDPAFGELFF. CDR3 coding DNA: TGCGCCAGCAGCCAAGATCCAGCGTTTGGGGAGCTGTTTTTT.

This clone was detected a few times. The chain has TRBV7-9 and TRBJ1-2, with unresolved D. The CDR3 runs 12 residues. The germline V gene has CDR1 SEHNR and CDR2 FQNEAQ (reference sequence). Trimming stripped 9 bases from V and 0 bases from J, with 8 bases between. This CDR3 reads CARFTTNYGYTF. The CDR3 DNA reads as TGTGCCAGGTTCACGACTAACTATGGCTACACCTTC.

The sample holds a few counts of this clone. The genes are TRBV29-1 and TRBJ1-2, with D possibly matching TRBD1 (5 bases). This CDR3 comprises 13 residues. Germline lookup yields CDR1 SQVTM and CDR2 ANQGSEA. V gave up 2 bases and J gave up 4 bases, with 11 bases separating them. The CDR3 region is CSVELGGGYGYTF. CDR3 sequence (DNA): TGCAGCGTTGAACTGGGGGGTGGCTATGGCTACACCTTC.

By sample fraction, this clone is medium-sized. The CDR3 is CASSLHSSDTQYF. CDR3 coding DNA: TGTGCCAGCAGCTTACATAGTAGCGATACGCAGTATTTT. The chain recombines TRBV7-3 with TRBJ2-3; D is unresolved. Trimming took 2 bases from V and 6 from J, leaving 9 bases between them. Germline CDR1 and CDR2: SGHTA and FQGTGA. The CDR3 is 13 residues long. The full variable domain, its missing parts supplied by reference TRBV7-3 and TRBJ2-3, is GAGVSQTPSNKVTEKGKYVELRCDPISGHTALYWYRQSLGQGPEFLIYFQGTGAADDSGLPNDRFFAVRPEGSVSTLKIQRTERGDSAVYLCASSLHSSDTQYFGPGTRLTVL.

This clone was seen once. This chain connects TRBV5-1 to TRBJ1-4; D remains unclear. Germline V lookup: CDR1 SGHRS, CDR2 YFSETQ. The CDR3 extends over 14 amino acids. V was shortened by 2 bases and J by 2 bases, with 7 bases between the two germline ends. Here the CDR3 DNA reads TGCGCCAGCAGCTTATTCGGGACTAATGAAAAACTGTTTTTT. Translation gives CASSLFGTNEKLFF. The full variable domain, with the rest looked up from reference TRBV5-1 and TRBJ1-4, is KAGVTQTPRYLIKTRGQQVTLSCSPISGHRSVSWYQQTPGQGLQFLFEYFSETQRNKGNFPGRFSGRQFSNSRSEMNVSTLELGDSALYLCASSLFGTNEKLFFGSGTQLSVL.

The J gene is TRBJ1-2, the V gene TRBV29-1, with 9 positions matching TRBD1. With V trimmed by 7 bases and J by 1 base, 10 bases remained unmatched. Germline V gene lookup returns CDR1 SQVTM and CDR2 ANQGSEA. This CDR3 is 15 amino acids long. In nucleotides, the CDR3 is TGCAGCGCCGATCCCGGGACAGGGAATAACTATGGCTACACCTTC. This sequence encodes CSADPGTGNNYGYTF. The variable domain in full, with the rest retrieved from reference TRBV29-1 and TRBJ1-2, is SAVISQKPSRDICQRGTSLTIQCQVDSQVTMMFWYRQQPGQSLTLIATANQGSEATYESGFVIDKFPISRPNLTFSTLTVSNMSPEDSSIYLCSADPGTGNNYGYTFGSGTRLTVV.

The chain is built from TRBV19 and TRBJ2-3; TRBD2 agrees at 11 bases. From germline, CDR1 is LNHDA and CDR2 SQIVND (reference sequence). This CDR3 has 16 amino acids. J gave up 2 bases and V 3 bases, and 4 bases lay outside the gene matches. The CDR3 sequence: CASSILAGGLTDTQYF. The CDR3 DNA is TGTGCCAGTAGTATCCTAGCGGGGGGACTCACAGATACGCAGTATTTT.

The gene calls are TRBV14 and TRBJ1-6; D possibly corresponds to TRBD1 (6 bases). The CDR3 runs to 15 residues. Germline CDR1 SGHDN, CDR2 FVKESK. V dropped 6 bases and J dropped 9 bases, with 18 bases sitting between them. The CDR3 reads CASSPDRGLVSPLHF. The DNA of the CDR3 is TGTGCCAGCAGTCCTGATAGGGGGTTGGTTTCACCCCTCCACTTT.

The CDR3 protein is CASSLAGPWEQYF. In nucleotides, the CDR3 is TGTGCCAGCAGCTTGGCCGGGCCTTGGGAGCAGTACTTC. This chain connects TRBV5-5 to TRBJ2-7; no reliable D call. The length of the CDR3 is 13 residues. V was clipped by 0 bases and J by 7 bases, with 11 bases between them. The germline V gene encodes CDR1 SGHKS and CDR2 YYEKEE (reference sequence).

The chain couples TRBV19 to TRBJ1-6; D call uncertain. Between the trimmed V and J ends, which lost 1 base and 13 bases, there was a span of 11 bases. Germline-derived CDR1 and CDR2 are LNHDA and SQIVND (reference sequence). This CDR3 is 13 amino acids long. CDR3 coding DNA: TGTGCCAGTAGTATAGGCGGCTTTTGGCCCCTCCACTTT. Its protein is CASSIGGFWPLHF.

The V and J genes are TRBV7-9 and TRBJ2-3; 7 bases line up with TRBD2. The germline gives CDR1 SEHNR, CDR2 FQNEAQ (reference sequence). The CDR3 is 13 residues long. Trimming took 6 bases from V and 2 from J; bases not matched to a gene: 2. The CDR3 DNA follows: TGTGCCAGCAGGCGGGACTACACAGATACGCAGTATTTT. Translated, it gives CASRRDYTDTQYF.

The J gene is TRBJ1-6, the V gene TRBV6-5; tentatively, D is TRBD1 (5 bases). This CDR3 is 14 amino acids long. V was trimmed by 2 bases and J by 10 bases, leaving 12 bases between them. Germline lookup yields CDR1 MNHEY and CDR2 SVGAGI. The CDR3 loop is CASSYERRGSPLHF. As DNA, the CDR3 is TGTGCCAGCAGTTACGAACGGCGGGGGTCACCCCTCCACTTT.

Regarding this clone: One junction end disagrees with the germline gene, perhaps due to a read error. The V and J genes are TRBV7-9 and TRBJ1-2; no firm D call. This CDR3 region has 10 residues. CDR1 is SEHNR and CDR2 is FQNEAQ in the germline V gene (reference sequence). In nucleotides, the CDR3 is TGTGCCAGCAGCTTAGTTTCACACAGCTTC. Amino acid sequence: CASSLVSHSF.

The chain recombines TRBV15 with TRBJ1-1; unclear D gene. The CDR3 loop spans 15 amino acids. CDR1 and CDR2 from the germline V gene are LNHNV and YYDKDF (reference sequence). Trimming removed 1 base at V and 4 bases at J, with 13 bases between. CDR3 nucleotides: TGTGCCACCAGCAGAGCCGCATCCAGAGCCACTGAAGCTTTCTTT. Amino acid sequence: CATSRAASRATEAFF.

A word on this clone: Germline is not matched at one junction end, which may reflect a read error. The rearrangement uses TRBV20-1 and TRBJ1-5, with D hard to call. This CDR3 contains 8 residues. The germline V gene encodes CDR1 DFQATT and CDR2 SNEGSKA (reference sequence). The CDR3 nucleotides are TGCAGTGCGACTTTGGATATTTTT. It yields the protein CSATLDIF.

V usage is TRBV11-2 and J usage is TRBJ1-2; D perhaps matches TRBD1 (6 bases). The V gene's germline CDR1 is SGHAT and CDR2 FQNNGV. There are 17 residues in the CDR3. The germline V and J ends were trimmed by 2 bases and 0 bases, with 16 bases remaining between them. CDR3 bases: TGTGCCAGCAGCTTAACGGGAGGGGACACCACTAACTATGGCTACACCTTC. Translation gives CASSLTGGDTTNYGYTF.

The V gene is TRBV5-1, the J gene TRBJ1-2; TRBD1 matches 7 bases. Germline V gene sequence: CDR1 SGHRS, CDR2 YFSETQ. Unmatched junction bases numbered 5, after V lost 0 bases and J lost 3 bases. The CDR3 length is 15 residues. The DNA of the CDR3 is TGCGCCAGCAGCTTGGAGGGGGCGCGAGACTATGGCTACACCTTC. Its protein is CASSLEGARDYGYTF.

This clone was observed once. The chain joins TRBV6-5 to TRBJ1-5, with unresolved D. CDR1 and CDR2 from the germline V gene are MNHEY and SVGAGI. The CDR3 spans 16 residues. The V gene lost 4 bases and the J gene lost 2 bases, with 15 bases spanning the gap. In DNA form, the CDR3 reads TGTGCCAGCAGTTCGACTCTCGGGGTACGCAATCAGCCCCAGCATTTT. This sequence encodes CASSSTLGVRNQPQHF.

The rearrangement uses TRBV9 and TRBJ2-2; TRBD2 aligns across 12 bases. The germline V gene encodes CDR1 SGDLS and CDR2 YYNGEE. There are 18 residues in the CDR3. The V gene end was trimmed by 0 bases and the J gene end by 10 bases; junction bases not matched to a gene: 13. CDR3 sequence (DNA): TGTGCCAGCAGCGTAGCCGGACTAGCGGGGTACCACGGGGAGGAGCTGTTTTTT. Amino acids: CASSVAGLAGYHGEELFF.

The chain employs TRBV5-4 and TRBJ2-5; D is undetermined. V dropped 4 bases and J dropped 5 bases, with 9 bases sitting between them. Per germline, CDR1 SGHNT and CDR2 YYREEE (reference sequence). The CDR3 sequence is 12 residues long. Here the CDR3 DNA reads TGTGCCAGCAGCCCAGATCGGGAGACCCAGTACTTC. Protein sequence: CASSPDRETQYF.

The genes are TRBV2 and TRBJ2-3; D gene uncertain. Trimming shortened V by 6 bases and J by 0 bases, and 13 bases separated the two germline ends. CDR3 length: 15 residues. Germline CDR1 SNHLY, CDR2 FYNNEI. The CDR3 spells CASRSIAASTDTQYF. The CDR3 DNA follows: TGTGCCAGCAGGTCCATTGCGGCAAGCACAGATACGCAGTATTTT.

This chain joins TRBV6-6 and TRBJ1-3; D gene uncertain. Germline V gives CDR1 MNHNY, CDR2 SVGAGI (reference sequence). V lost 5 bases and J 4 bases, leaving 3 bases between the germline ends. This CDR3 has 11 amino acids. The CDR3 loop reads CASSEGNTIYF. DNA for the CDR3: TGTGCCAGCAGTGAGGGAAACACCATATATTTT.

For the CDR3, the DNA is TGTGCCAGCAGCTCCAATCAGGGATCCCAGCATTTT. Its protein is CASSSNQGSQHF. The chain joins TRBV5-4 to TRBJ1-5, with a possible D match to TRBD1 (5 bases). Trimming removed 3 bases from V and 11 bases from J, with 12 bases in between. CDR1 is SGHNT and CDR2 is YYREEE in the germline V gene (reference sequence). The CDR3 runs to 12 residues.